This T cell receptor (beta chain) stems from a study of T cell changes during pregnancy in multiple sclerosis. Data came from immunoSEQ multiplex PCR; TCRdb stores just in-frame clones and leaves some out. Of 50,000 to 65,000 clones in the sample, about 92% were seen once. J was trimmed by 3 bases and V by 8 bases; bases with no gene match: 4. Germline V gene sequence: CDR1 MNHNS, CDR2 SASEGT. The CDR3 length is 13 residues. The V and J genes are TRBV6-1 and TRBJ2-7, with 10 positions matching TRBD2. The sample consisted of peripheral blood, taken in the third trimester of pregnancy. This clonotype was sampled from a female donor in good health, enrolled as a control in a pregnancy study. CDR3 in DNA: TGTGCCAGCTCAAGGACTAGCGGCTACGAGCAGTACTTC. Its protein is CASSRTSGYEQYF.